This T cell receptor beta chain was identified during a study of identical twins. General study findings and limits: Modelling underestimated the level of out-of-frame TCR alpha sharing observed in monozygotic twins.

As to this clonotype: No antigen is known for it.

V was pared by 6 bases and J by 3 bases, with 11 bases between. This CDR3 has 13 amino acids. From the 5' RACE reads, TCRdb called clonotypes with MiXCR, one entry per CDR3 protein. This sample has around 1.7 million distinct CDR3 sequences, with about 32% found just once. The rearrangement links TRBV12-3 or TRBV12-4 to TRBJ1-1; possible D gene TRBD1, 6 bases. The sequencing sample was made of cord blood. This receptor was obtained from a newborn girl in good health. The CDR3 DNA is TGTGCCAGCAGCCGAACAGGGTACACTGAAGCTTTCTTT. Amino acid sequence: CASSRTGYTEAFF.